These 9 T cell receptor beta chains originate from one sample sequenced in a study of blood T cell repertoires in COVID-19. This table comes from immunoSEQ multiplex PCR, and its TCRdb copy is limited to in-frame clones, with some not included. In the table there are a few hundred thousand clones, around 89% of which are singletons. The sample taken for sequencing was PBMCs or T cells enriched from blood (not recorded which). The receptor source for this set is a woman aged 25 to 39 who had recovered from COVID-19.

V usage is TRBV7-9 and J usage is TRBJ2-7; 8 bases fit TRBD2. The germline V gene has CDR1 SEHNR and CDR2 FQNEAQ (reference sequence). V shed 4 bases and J 6 bases; nucleotides not matched to a gene: 5. The CDR3 is made up of 13 amino acids. The CDR3 loop is CASSSLAGSEQYF. DNA for the CDR3: TGTGCCAGCAGCTCATTAGCGGGATCCGAGCAGTACTTC.

This chain links TRBV15 with TRBJ1-2, with D unresolved. The ends were cut back, 1 base at V and 4 bases at J, with 25 bases in the middle. The CDR3 has 19 residues. Per the germline V gene, CDR1 is LNHNV and CDR2 is YYDKDF (reference sequence). The CDR3 is CATSRVLIDWSRASYGYTF. In nucleotides, the CDR3 is TGTGCCACCAGCAGAGTCTTGATCGACTGGTCAAGAGCAAGCTATGGCTACACCTTC.

This clone has a single count. The V call is TRBV3-1 (or the pseudogene TRBV3-2), the J call TRBJ1-3, with 7 positions matching TRBD1. V was clipped by 1 base and J by 5 bases; unmatched bases: 2. CDR1 is LGHDT, CDR2 YNNKEL, per germline (reference sequence). CDR3 size: 14 residues. The CDR3 DNA sequence: TGTGCCAGCAGCCAAGGGGACAGTCGAAACACCATATATTTT. The encoded protein is CASSQGDSRNTIYF.

This chain joins TRBV20-1 and TRBJ2-5; 10 bases match TRBD2. With 3 bases clipped from V and 0 bases from J, the junction kept 7 bases outside the gene matches. The CDR3 is 16 residues long. Germline assignment: CDR1 DFQATT and CDR2 SNEGSKA (reference sequence). CDR3 protein: CSASPWTSGNQETQYF. As DNA, the CDR3 is TGCAGTGCTAGTCCCTGGACTAGCGGTAACCAAGAGACCCAGTACTTC.

The genes are TRBV7-3 and TRBJ2-1; 10 bases align to TRBD2. CDR1 SGHTA and CDR2 FQGTGA come from the germline V gene. The J segment lost 16 bases and the V segment lost 6 bases, leaving 12 bases of the junction unmatched. The CDR3 has 13 amino acids. DNA for the CDR3: TGTGCCAGCAGTCTCAGTAAAACTAGCGGGATCTTCTTC. It is translated as CASSLSKTSGIFF.

This clone was seen only a few times. The chain combines TRBV28 with TRBJ1-1; unclear D gene. The V gene's germline CDR1 is MDHEN and CDR2 SYDVKM. This CDR3 has 12 residues. V was trimmed by 8 bases and J by 4 bases, leaving 11 bases between them. The CDR3 loop reads CASGWAGTEAFF. CDR3 coding DNA: TGTGCCAGCGGCTGGGCAGGCACTGAAGCTTTCTTT.

The CDR3 bases are TGTGCCAGCAGCTTAGGGGCTTCCGAGTATGGCTACACCTTC. This sequence encodes CASSLGASEYGYTF. The chain has TRBV5-4 and TRBJ1-2, with D possibly TRBD1 on 5 matching bases. V lost 2 bases and J 5 bases, leaving 13 bases between the germline ends. From germline, CDR1 is SGHNT and CDR2 YYREEE (reference sequence). The CDR3 runs 14 residues.

This chain links TRBV3-1 (or the pseudogene TRBV3-2) with TRBJ2-3, with 7 bases that match TRBD1. J lost 1 base, V lost 2 bases, and 3 bases had no gene match. This CDR3 has 15 amino acids. The germline gives CDR1 LGHDT, CDR2 YNNKEL (reference sequence). The CDR3 bases are TGTGCCAGCAGCCAAAGGGGGCAGGGCACAGATACGCAGTATTTT. This codes for CASSQRGQGTDTQYF.

The chain has TRBV7-2 and TRBJ1-1, with 11 bases fitting TRBD1. Trimming at V came to 5 bases and at J to 10 bases, leaving 9 bases not matched to a gene. The CDR3 covers 14 residues. Germline CDR1 is SGHTA and CDR2 is FQGNSA. The CDR3 DNA sequence: TGTGCCAGCAGCCCGAGGACAGGGGGCATCAGAGCTTTCTTT. This sequence encodes CASSPRTGGIRAFF.